One T cell receptor (beta chain) is described in this entry. Its antigen is undetermined. This sample is drawn from a study of T cells in lung cancer brain metastases. General study results and limits: Paired primaries held more unique productive clones than brain metastases (median approximately 4,500 versus 1,500).

Patients with a history of multiple malignancies were excluded. The assay was immunoSEQ multiplex PCR, and TCRdb's table has in-frame clones only and misses some. The repertoire holds about 4,000 clones, with about 90% as singletons. Sequencing was done on a sample of tumor tissue from the primary lung tumor. This TCR was recovered from a man aged 60 to 75 with non-small cell lung cancer.

This CDR3 is CASSFTWDRQETQYF. CDR3 nucleotides: TGTGCCAGCAGCTTTACTTGGGACAGACAAGAGACCCAGTACTTC. This chain links TRBV7-3 with TRBJ2-5; 7 positions agree with TRBD1. Germline lookup yields CDR1 SGHTA and CDR2 FQGTGA. V gave up 3 bases and J gave up 2 bases; unmatched junction bases: 6. This CDR3 is 15 amino acids long.